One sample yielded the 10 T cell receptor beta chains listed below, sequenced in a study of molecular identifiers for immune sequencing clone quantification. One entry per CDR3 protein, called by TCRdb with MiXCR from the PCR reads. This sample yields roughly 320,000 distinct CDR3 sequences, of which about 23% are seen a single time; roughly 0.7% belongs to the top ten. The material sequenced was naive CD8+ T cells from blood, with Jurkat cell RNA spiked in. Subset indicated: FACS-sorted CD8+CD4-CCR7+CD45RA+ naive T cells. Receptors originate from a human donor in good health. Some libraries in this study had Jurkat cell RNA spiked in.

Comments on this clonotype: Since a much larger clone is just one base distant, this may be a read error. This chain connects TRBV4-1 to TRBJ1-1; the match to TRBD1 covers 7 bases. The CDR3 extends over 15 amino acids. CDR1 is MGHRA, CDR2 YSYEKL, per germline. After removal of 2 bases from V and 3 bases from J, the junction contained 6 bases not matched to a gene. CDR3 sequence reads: CASSQRGQMDTEAFF. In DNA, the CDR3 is TGCGCCAGCAGCCAAAGGGGACAGATGGACACTGAAGCTTTCTTT.

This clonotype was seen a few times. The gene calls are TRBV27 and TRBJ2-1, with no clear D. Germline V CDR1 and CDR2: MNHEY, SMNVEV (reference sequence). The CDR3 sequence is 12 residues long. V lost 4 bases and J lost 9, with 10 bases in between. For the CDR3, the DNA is TGTGCCAGCAGTTCCCTTCTAACTGAGCAGTTCTTC. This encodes CASSSLLTEQFF.

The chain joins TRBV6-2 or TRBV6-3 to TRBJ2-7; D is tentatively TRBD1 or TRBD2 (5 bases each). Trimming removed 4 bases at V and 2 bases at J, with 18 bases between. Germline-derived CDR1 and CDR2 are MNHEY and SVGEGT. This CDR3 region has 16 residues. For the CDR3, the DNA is TGTGCCAGCAGTTCACCTCCCGGTGGGGGAACCTACGAGCAGTACTTC. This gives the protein CASSSPPGGGTYEQYF.

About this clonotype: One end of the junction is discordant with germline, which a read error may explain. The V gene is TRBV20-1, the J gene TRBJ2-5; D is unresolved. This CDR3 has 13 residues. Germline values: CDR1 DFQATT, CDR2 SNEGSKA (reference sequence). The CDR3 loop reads CSADKTEQEPQYF. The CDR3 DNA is TGCAGTGCCGACAAGACTGAACAAGAGCCCCAGTACTTC.

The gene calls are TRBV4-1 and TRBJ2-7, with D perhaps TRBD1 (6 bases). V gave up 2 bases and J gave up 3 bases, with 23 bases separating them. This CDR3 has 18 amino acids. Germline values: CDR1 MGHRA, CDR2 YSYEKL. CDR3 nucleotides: TGCGCCAGCAGCCAACATCAACCCGGCCGGGACATTTTCTACGAGCAGTACTTC. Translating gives CASSQHQPGRDIFYEQYF.

As DNA, the CDR3 is TGTGCCAGCACCACGGGACAGGGCATAGATACGCAGTATTTT. It is translated as CASTTGQGIDTQYF. The rearrangement links TRBV2 to TRBJ2-3, with 9 nucleotides matching TRBD1. J lost 5 bases, V lost 7 bases, and 7 bases had no gene match. The length of the CDR3 is 14 residues. Per germline, CDR1 SNHLY and CDR2 FYNNEI.

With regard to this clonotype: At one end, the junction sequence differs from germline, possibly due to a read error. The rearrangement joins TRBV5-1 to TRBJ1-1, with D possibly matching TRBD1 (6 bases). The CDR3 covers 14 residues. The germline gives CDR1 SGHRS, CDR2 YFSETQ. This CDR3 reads CASSPGQMHTAAFF. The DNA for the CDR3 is TGCGCCAGCAGTCCTGGACAGATGCACACTGCAGCTTTCTTT.

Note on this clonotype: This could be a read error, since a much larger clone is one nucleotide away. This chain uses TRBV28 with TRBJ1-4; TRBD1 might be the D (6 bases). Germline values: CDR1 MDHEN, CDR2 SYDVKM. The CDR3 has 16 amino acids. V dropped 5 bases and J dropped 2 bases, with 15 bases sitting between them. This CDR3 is CASSMYRGATNEKLFF. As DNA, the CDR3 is TGTGCCAGCAGTATGTACCGGGGGGCGACTAATGAAAAACTGTTTTTT.

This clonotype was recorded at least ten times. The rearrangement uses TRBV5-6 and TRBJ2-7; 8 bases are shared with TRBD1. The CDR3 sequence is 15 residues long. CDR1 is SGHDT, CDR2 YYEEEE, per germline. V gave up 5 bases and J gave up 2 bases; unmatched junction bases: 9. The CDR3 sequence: CASRPGTGNPYEQYF. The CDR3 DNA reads TGTGCCAGCAGGCCCGGGACAGGAAACCCCTACGAGCAGTACTTC.

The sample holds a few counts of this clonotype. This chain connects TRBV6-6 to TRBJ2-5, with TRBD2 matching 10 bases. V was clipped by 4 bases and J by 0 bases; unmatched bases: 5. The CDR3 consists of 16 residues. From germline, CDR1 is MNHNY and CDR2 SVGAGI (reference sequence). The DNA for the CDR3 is TGTGCCAGCAGTTCGCTAGCGGGGGCCTACCAAGAGACCCAGTACTTC. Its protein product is CASSSLAGAYQETQYF.